A single sample gave rise to the 27 T cell receptor beta chains below, sequenced in a study of T cells in localized non-small cell lung cancer. This table comes from immunoSEQ multiplex PCR, and its TCRdb copy is limited to in-frame clones, with some not included. The data hold some 50,000 clones, with approximately 83% observed a single time. This material consisted of peripheral blood mononuclear cells, taken before any cancer treatment. These receptors were taken from a man between 40 and 70 years old with stage III lung adenocarcinoma.

V and J are TRBV4-3 and TRBJ2-7, with a possible D match to TRBD1 (7 bases). The germline CDR1 and CDR2 sequences are LGHNA and YSLEER. The V end was cut by 0 bases, the J end by 4 bases, with 16 bases between. The CDR3 length is 16 residues. The CDR3 DNA is TGCGCCAGCAGCCAAGAGCGGGACAGCCGGGGGTACGAGCAGTACTTC. It yields the protein CASSQERDSRGYEQYF.

The V call is TRBV19, the J call TRBJ2-6; 8 nucleotides align to TRBD1. Germline loops: CDR1 LNHDA, CDR2 SQIVND (reference sequence). The trim removed 2 bases at V and 4 bases at J, leaving 7 bases unmatched. This CDR3 has 17 residues. CDR3 residues: CASSIIQQGAGANVLTF. CDR3 sequence (DNA): TGTGCCAGTAGTATAATTCAGCAGGGGGCCGGGGCCAACGTCCTGACTTTC.

The V gene is TRBV27, the J gene TRBJ2-1, with a possible D match to TRBD2 (5 bases). Germline CDR1 MNHEY, CDR2 SMNVEV (reference sequence). CDR3 length: 13 amino acids. Trimming cost V 5 bases and J 9 bases, with 14 bases left between them. This CDR3 is CASSTMGAAEQFF. As DNA, the CDR3 is TGTGCCAGCAGTACGATGGGAGCTGCTGAGCAGTTCTTC.

J is TRBJ2-3 and V is TRBV9; 8 bases agree with TRBD1. Per the germline V gene, CDR1 is SGDLS and CDR2 is YYNGEE. The CDR3 totals 15 residues. V lost 1 base and J lost 7; bases outside the gene matches: 8. In DNA, the CDR3 is TGTGCCAGCAGCGTAAAAGACAGGGGAGAGTATACGCAGTATTTT. It is translated as CASSVKDRGEYTQYF.

This rearrangement joins TRBV5-4 to TRBJ2-1; D unresolved. Germline-derived CDR1 and CDR2 are SGHNT and YYREEE (reference sequence). With 4 bases removed from V and 5 bases from J, the gap between germline ends came to 7 bases. The CDR3 consists of 12 residues. This CDR3 is CASSRTDNEQFF. DNA for the CDR3: TGTGCCAGCAGCCGTACAGACAATGAGCAGTTCTTC.

This chain joins TRBV5-1 and TRBJ1-1, with D perhaps TRBD1 (5 bases). V was shortened by 3 bases and J by 1 base, with 7 bases between the two germline ends. CDR3 size: 13 residues. CDR1 is SGHRS and CDR2 is YFSETQ in the germline V gene. The CDR3 is CASSSTANTEAFF. CDR3 in DNA: TGCGCCAGCAGCTCGACAGCGAACACTGAAGCTTTCTTT. The variable domain in full, completed from reference TRBV5-1 and TRBJ1-1, reads KAGVTQTPRYLIKTRGQQVTLSCSPISGHRSVSWYQQTPGQGLQFLFEYFSETQRNKGNFPGRFSGRQFSNSRSEMNVSTLELGDSALYLCASSSTANTEAFFGQGTRLTVV.

In DNA form, the CDR3 reads TGCGCCAGCAGTCAGCAACCCATGAACACTGAAGCTTTCTTT. Protein: CASSQQPMNTEAFF. The chain recombines TRBV5-1 with TRBJ1-1; D is undetermined. The length of the CDR3 is 14 residues. Germline V gene data show CDR1 as SGHRS and CDR2 as YFSETQ. V was shortened by 5 bases and J by 0 bases, with 11 bases between the two germline ends.

The chain recombines TRBV25-1 with TRBJ1-1; the D gene is possibly TRBD1 (6 bases). This CDR3 is built from 15 residues. Germline CDR1 and CDR2: MGHDK and SYGVNS. Trimming took 6 bases from V and 5 from J, leaving 19 bases between them. CDR3 sequence (DNA): TGTGCCAGCAGCCCTACCGGGAGGGGGGGGACTGAAGCTTTCTTT. Amino acid sequence: CASSPTGRGGTEAFF.

The genes are TRBV25-1 and TRBJ2-5; D possibly matches TRBD1 or TRBD2 (5 bases each). The germline V gene has CDR1 MGHDK and CDR2 SYGVNS. This CDR3 contains 15 residues. V was trimmed by 1 base and J by 2 bases, leaving 11 bases between them. Here the CDR3 reads CASSEWGTEQETQYF. The DNA for the CDR3 is TGTGCCAGCAGTGAATGGGGGACGGAGCAAGAGACCCAGTACTTC.

A few counts support this clone. This rearrangement joins TRBV30 to TRBJ1-5, with 7 bases that match TRBD1. Germline CDR1 and CDR2: GTSNPN and SVGIG (reference sequence). V gave up 5 bases and J gave up 1 base; unmatched junction bases: 5. The CDR3 totals 14 residues. CDR3 DNA sequence: TGTGCCTGGGGAGAGGGGGCGAGCAATCAGCCCCAGCATTTT. Protein: CAWGEGASNQPQHF. Full variable domain (remainder filled in from reference TRBV30 and TRBJ1-5): SQTIHQWPATLVQPVGSPLSLECTVEGTSNPNLYWYRQAAGRGLQLLFYSVGIGQISSEVPQNLSASRPQDRQFILSSKKLLLSDSGFYLCAWGEGASNQPQHFGDGTRLSIL.

This sequence joins TRBV19 and TRBJ2-6; 7 bases agree with TRBD1. Germline V CDR1 and CDR2: LNHDA, SQIVND (reference sequence). The CDR3 is made up of 16 amino acids. Trimming removed 9 bases from V and 4 bases from J; junction bases left unmatched: 12. The CDR3 nucleotides are TGTGCCAGCACTTGGACAGGTGAACCCGGGGCCAACGTCCTGACTTTC. Amino acids: CASTWTGEPGANVLTF.

Only one count was recorded for this clone. Different DNA sequences within this sample yield the same CDR3. The CDR3 loop reads CASSLEAGAGGETQYF. The CDR3 DNA is TGTGCCAGCAGCTTAGAAGCGGGAGCGGGAGGAGAGACCCAGTACTTC. V is TRBV11-2 and J is TRBJ2-5, with 9 positions matching TRBD2. From germline, CDR1 is SGHAT and CDR2 FQNNGV. The CDR3 runs to 16 residues. With 0 bases clipped from V and 4 bases from J, the junction kept 6 bases outside the gene matches.

This clone occurred once. The genes are TRBV6-5 and TRBJ1-1, with D uncertain. The CDR3 has 15 amino acids. V lost 7 bases, J lost 0 bases, and 15 bases lay in between. Germline V gene lookup returns CDR1 MNHEY and CDR2 SVGAGI. The CDR3 reads CASIRMSSMNTEAFF. In DNA form, the CDR3 reads TGTGCCAGCATCCGAATGTCCTCCATGAACACTGAAGCTTTCTTT.

V gene TRBV19 combines with J gene TRBJ1-1, with D unresolved. Germline CDR1 LNHDA, CDR2 SQIVND (reference sequence). The CDR3 consists of 15 residues. Trimming took off 7 bases at V and 0 bases at J, with 15 bases between the two ends. DNA for the CDR3: TGTGCCAGTACAATCGGGGTACACATGAACACTGAAGCTTTCTTT. It yields the protein CASTIGVHMNTEAFF.

The chain uses TRBV5-1 and TRBJ1-1, with D hard to call. Trimming pared 4 bases from V and 0 bases from J, leaving 7 bases between. The CDR3 length is 13 residues. Germline CDR1 reads SGHRS; CDR2 reads YFSETQ. This chain's CDR3 is CASSPVVNTEAFF. The CDR3, as DNA: TGCGCCAGCAGCCCAGTAGTGAACACTGAAGCTTTCTTT. The entire variable domain, with the rest obtained from reference TRBV5-1 and TRBJ1-1, is as follows: KAGVTQTPRYLIKTRGQQVTLSCSPISGHRSVSWYQQTPGQGLQFLFEYFSETQRNKGNFPGRFSGRQFSNSRSEMNVSTLELGDSALYLCASSPVVNTEAFFGQGTRLTVV.

V gene TRBV19 combines with J gene TRBJ2-3; tentatively, D is TRBD2 (5 bases). This CDR3 contains 12 residues. CDR1 LNHDA and CDR2 SQIVND come from the germline V gene (reference sequence). V shed 5 bases and J shed 5 bases, with 8 bases lying between them. CDR3 region: CASSRGKDTQYF. The CDR3 DNA reads TGTGCCAGTAGTCGAGGGAAAGATACGCAGTATTTT.

This clone was recorded only once. V is TRBV7-2 and J is TRBJ2-5; D is possibly TRBD2 (7 bases). CDR3 length equals 15 residues. The germline V and J ends were trimmed by 5 bases and 9 bases, with 22 bases remaining between them. Looked up from germline, CDR1 is SGHTA and CDR2 is FQGNSA. In DNA form, the CDR3 reads TGTGCCAGCAGCAGAGGGGGGGAGCCGCAGTGGGCCCAGTACTTC. This encodes CASSRGGEPQWAQYF.

The rearrangement uses TRBV19 and TRBJ2-7, with D perhaps TRBD1 (6 bases). Germline CDR1 and CDR2: LNHDA and SQIVND (reference sequence). The length of the CDR3 is 13 residues. Deletions cut 6 bases from V and 6 bases from J, with 15 bases between. CDR3 in DNA: TGTGCCAGTAGCCCCCAGACAGGTCTCGAGCAGTACTTC. Amino acids: CASSPQTGLEQYF. Full variable domain (missing parts from reference TRBV19 and TRBJ2-7): DGGITQSPKYLFRKEGQNVTLSCEQNLNHDAMYWYRQDPGQGLRLIYYSQIVNDFQKGDIAEGYSVSREKKESFPLTVTSAQKNPTAFYLCASSPQTGLEQYFGPGTRLTVT.

The CDR3 loop is CSVRLGASNEQFF. CDR3 sequence (DNA): TGCAGCGTGAGACTAGGAGCGTCAAATGAGCAGTTCTTC. The chain joins TRBV29-1 to TRBJ2-1; D perhaps matches TRBD2 (6 bases). V lost 6 bases and J lost 7, with 16 bases in between. Germline CDR1 is SQVTM and CDR2 is ANQGSEA. The CDR3 is made up of 13 amino acids.

V gene TRBV9 combines with J gene TRBJ2-1, with 8 bases lining up with TRBD2. Trimming cost V 4 bases and J 8 bases; bases outside gene matches: 5. Germline values: CDR1 SGDLS, CDR2 YYNGEE. The CDR3 runs to 13 residues. In DNA form, the CDR3 reads TGTGCCAGCAGCATCAGCGGGAGCTATGAGCAGTTCTTC. Translating gives CASSISGSYEQFF.

Notes on this clone: Other DNA sequences in the same sample also yield this CDR3. The gene calls are TRBV7-3 and TRBJ2-5; 15 nucleotides match TRBD2. The CDR3 totals 17 residues. Germline V gene data show CDR1 as SGHTA and CDR2 as FQGTGA. With 5 bases clipped from V and 5 bases from J, the junction kept 9 bases outside the gene matches. Here the CDR3 DNA reads TGTGCCAGCAGCCCCCTCGGACTAGCGGGAGGGAGGGAGACCCAGTACTTC. Residues: CASSPLGLAGGRETQYF.

The rearrangement links TRBV6-5 to TRBJ2-7; 9 positions agree with TRBD1. From germline, CDR1 is MNHEY and CDR2 SVGAGI. The CDR3 loop spans 14 amino acids. After removal of 10 bases from V and 3 bases from J, the junction contained 10 bases not matched to a gene. As DNA, the CDR3 is TGTGCCACCCAGGTCGGGACAGGGAGCTACGAGCAGTACTTC. Translating it yields CATQVGTGSYEQYF.

V and J are TRBV6-6 and TRBJ1-6; no clear D. V was clipped by 3 bases and J by 11 bases, with 14 bases between them. The CDR3 is made up of 14 amino acids. The germline gives CDR1 MNHNY, CDR2 SVGAGI (reference sequence). CDR3 coding DNA: TGTGCCAGCAGTTATACGGACGGTCTGGCACCCCTCCACTTT. Translation gives CASSYTDGLAPLHF.

The chain combines TRBV6-1 with TRBJ1-1, with D hard to call. Germline V gives CDR1 MNHNS, CDR2 SASEGT. The CDR3 consists of 12 residues. Trimming pared 5 bases from V and 6 bases from J, leaving 10 bases between. The CDR3 is CASSSREAEAFF. CDR3 bases: TGTGCCAGCAGTTCTAGGGAGGCTGAAGCTTTCTTT.

This chain joins TRBV6-4 and TRBJ1-2, with TRBD1 as a possible D gene (5 bases). V lost 7 bases and J lost 7, with 16 bases in between. Germline-derived CDR1 and CDR2 are MRHNA and SNTAGT. CDR3 length: 13 residues. CDR3: CASTNGGGGGYTF. For the CDR3, the DNA is TGTGCCAGCACGAATGGCGGGGGAGGTGGCTACACCTTC.

The chain carries TRBV4-2 and TRBJ1-5; D is unresolved. Germline V gene lookup returns CDR1 LGHNA and CDR2 YNFKEQ. Between the trimmed V and J ends, which lost 0 bases and 4 bases, there was a span of 1 base. The CDR3 has 12 amino acids. The CDR3 is CASSQDNQPQHF. The CDR3 DNA reads TGTGCCAGCAGCCAAGATAATCAGCCCCAGCATTTT.

The chain joins TRBV27 to TRBJ1-5; no clear D gene. In germline, CDR1 is MNHEY, CDR2 SMNVEV (reference sequence). Trimming took off 3 bases at V and 7 bases at J, with 13 bases between the two ends. This CDR3 comprises 14 residues. CDR3 region: CASSFNQVGQPQHF. The CDR3 nucleotides read TGTGCCAGCAGTTTCAACCAGGTGGGCCAGCCCCAGCATTTT.